This section outlines one TCR beta chain sequence together with its context. Only patients with CD8+CD57+ cell expansion on flow cytometry were chosen for sequencing. This sample was included in a study of CD8+CD57+ T cells in acquired aplastic anemia. The germline gives CDR1 SGHRS, CDR2 YFSETQ. The CDR3 is made up of 15 amino acids. J was trimmed by 5 bases and V by 1 base; bases with no gene match: 6. The use of genomic DNA as template underpinned the TCR beta VDJ and CDR3 profiling. TCRdb re-called the reads through MiXCR, storing one row per CDR3 protein. The data contain fewer than 85,000 distinct CDR3 sequences, less than 85% of them seen just once; the ten biggest clones take up 70% to 90%.

Sequencing was performed on sorted CD4+, CD8+, or CD8+CD57+ T cells (not recorded which) from PBMCs. J is TRBJ2-1 and V is TRBV5-1; 7 positions match TRBD1. The TCR comes from a human donor with aplastic anemia. CDR3 DNA sequence: TGCGCCAGCAGCTTGCAGGGGACAGCCAACAATGAGCAGTTCTTC. Translated: CASSLQGTANNEQFF.